The entry that follows covers one T cell receptor beta chain sequence. What it binds is unknown. The data are from a study of graft-versus-host responses after intestinal transplantation. About the research overall: Recipients underwent multivisceral, liver-intestinal, or isolated intestinal transplants.

General observations from the study: Early declines in HvG clones that occurred post-transplant were associated with peak circulating GvH clone levels.

V lost 4 bases to trimming and J lost 1 base; unmatched junction nucleotides: 1. This CDR3 has 15 amino acids. CDR1 is MNHNS, CDR2 SASEGT, per germline. TCRdb's copy holds only in-frame clones and misses some; the assay was immunoSEQ multiplex PCR. The table includes around 6,700 clones, over 75% detected once. The chain uses TRBV6-1 and TRBJ2-3, with 11 bases matching TRBD2. This TCR came from a human patient who received an intestinal transplant, so some T cells may come from the graft donor. The sample in question was PBMCs, obtained about 83 days after transplant. DNA of the CDR3: TGTGCCAGCAGTGCACTAGCGGGAGGCACAGATACGCAGTATTTT. It yields the protein CASSALAGGTDTQYF.